The 15 T cell receptor beta chains in this list originate from one sample, sequenced in a study of blood T cell repertoires in COVID-19. Data came from immunoSEQ multiplex PCR; TCRdb stores just in-frame clones and leaves some out. The sample consists of about 260,000 clones, approximately 84% of them appearing once. Sequenced material: peripheral blood. All receptors come from a woman older than 75 with acute or convalescent COVID-19.

V is TRBV19 and J is TRBJ1-5, with D tentatively TRBD1 (5 bases). This CDR3 has 17 residues. Germline assignment: CDR1 LNHDA and CDR2 SQIVND (reference sequence). The V end was cut by 4 bases, the J end by 0 bases, with 16 bases between. The CDR3: CASSTRRDLGSNQPQHF. CDR3 sequence (DNA): TGTGCCAGTAGTACTCGCCGGGACTTAGGTAGCAATCAGCCCCAGCATTTT.

The gene calls are TRBV5-6 and TRBJ2-5; maybe TRBD2 (6 bases). The V gene lost 1 base and the J gene lost 1 base, with 8 bases spanning the gap. The CDR3 totals 14 residues. Germline V gives CDR1 SGHDT, CDR2 YYEEEE. The CDR3 nucleotides read TGTGCCAGCAGCTTGCTTAGCGGCCAAGAGACCCAGTACTTC. The encoded protein is CASSLLSGQETQYF. Looking up the rest from reference TRBV5-6 and TRBJ2-5 gives the full variable domain: DAGVTQSPTHLIKTRGQQVTLRCSPKSGHDTVSWYQQALGQGPQFIFQYYEEEERQRGNFPDRFSGHQFPNYSSELNVNALLLGDSALYLCASSLLSGQETQYFGPGTRLLVL.

This sequence joins TRBV7-9 and TRBJ2-7; D is possibly TRBD2 (6 bases). The V gene's germline CDR1 is SEHNR and CDR2 FQNEAQ (reference sequence). The CDR3 consists of 14 residues. Trimming cost V 4 bases and J 2 bases, with 12 bases left between them. CDR3 sequence: CASSSLGGTYEQYF. Here the CDR3 DNA reads TGTGCCAGCAGCTCCCTAGGAGGGACCTACGAGCAGTACTTC. Looking up the rest from reference TRBV7-9 and TRBJ2-7 gives the full variable domain: DTGVSQNPRHKITKRGQNVTFRCDPISEHNRLYWYRQTLGQGPEFLTYFQNEAQLEKSRLLSDRFSAERPKGSFSTLEIQRTEQGDSAMYLCASSSLGGTYEQYFGPGTRLTVT.

V and J are TRBV7-2 and TRBJ2-1; D may be TRBD2 (6 bases). Germline V gives CDR1 SGHTA, CDR2 FQGNSA. V dropped 0 bases and J dropped 8 bases, with 8 bases sitting between them. CDR3 length: 13 residues. In DNA form, the CDR3 reads TGTGCCAGCAGCTTAGCCCCGGGGGATGAGCAGTTCTTC. Protein: CASSLAPGDEQFF. Supplemented by reference TRBV7-2 and TRBJ2-1, the full variable domain reads GAGVSQSPSNKVTEKGKDVELRCDPISGHTALYWYRQSLGQGLEFLIYFQGNSAPDKSGLPSDRFSAERTGGSVSTLTIQRTQQEDSAVYLCASSLAPGDEQFFGPGTRLTVL.

The chain recombines TRBV27 with TRBJ1-2; D perhaps matches TRBD1 (5 bases). Trimming cost V 4 bases and J 2 bases, with 11 bases left between them. Per germline, CDR1 MNHEY and CDR2 SMNVEV (reference sequence). This CDR3 region has 14 residues. CDR3 DNA: TGTGCCAGCAGTTCGAACAAGGGGAACTATGGCTACACCTTC. It is translated as CASSSNKGNYGYTF.

CDR3 nucleotide sequence: TGTGCCAGCTCACCACAAACGGGTAGCGGGGGGACAGATACGCAGTATTTT. Protein: CASSPQTGSGGTDTQYF. This chain joins TRBV18 and TRBJ2-3, with 10 bases identical to TRBD2. This CDR3 region has 17 residues. From germline, CDR1 is KGHSH and CDR2 LQKENI. V trimming: 1 base; J trimming: 3 bases; junction bases outside the gene matches: 7.

The chain carries TRBV4-2 and TRBJ1-2; 8 bases are shared with TRBD1. This CDR3 is 15 amino acids long. V lost 0 bases and J lost 5; bases outside the gene matches: 5. CDR1 is LGHNA and CDR2 is YNFKEQ in the germline V gene. CDR3 in amino acids: CASSQEATGGYGYTF. The CDR3 bases are TGTGCCAGCAGCCAAGAGGCTACAGGGGGATATGGCTACACCTTC.

This chain uses TRBV5-1 with TRBJ1-1; unclear D gene. The CDR3 runs to 16 residues. Germline-derived CDR1 and CDR2 are SGHRS and YFSETQ. V shed 4 bases and J shed 0 bases, with 16 bases lying between them. CDR3 residues: CASSPSQAGVNTEAFF. The CDR3 DNA sequence: TGCGCCAGCAGCCCCTCTCAGGCAGGCGTGAACACTGAAGCTTTCTTT.

The genes are TRBV10-3 and TRBJ2-1, with D hard to call. V lost 4 bases, J lost 5 bases, and 3 bases lay in between. The CDR3 loop spans 11 amino acids. Germline CDR1 is ENHRY and CDR2 is SYGVKD. The chain's CDR3 is CAISVNNEQFF. The CDR3, as DNA: TGTGCCATCAGTGTTAACAATGAGCAGTTCTTC.

In the case of this clone: One junction end disagrees with the germline gene, perhaps due to a read error. This chain connects TRBV4-1 to TRBJ1-5; D unclear. This CDR3 contains 15 residues. Germline assignment: CDR1 MGHRA and CDR2 YSYEKL. In DNA form, the CDR3 reads TGCGCCAGCAGCAAAGACTCCCTCCCCAATCAGCCCCAGCATTTT. Protein: CASSKDSLPNQPQHF.

CDR3 DNA: TGCGCCAGCAGCTTGTTAGCTAGCGGGGTGAGCTCCTACGAGCAGTACTTC. As protein: CASSLLASGVSSYEQYF. The chain employs TRBV5-1 and TRBJ2-7, with 9 nucleotides matching TRBD2. V gave up 1 base and J gave up 0 bases; unmatched junction bases: 8. CDR1 and CDR2 from the germline V gene are SGHRS and YFSETQ. This CDR3 comprises 17 residues.

V gene TRBV5-1 combines with J gene TRBJ2-5, with TRBD1 matching 10 bases. The CDR3 totals 14 residues. V shed 4 bases and J 4 bases; nucleotides not matched to a gene: 4. Germline V gene data show CDR1 as SGHRS and CDR2 as YFSETQ. CDR3 region: CASSRDRGLETQYF. As DNA, the CDR3 is TGCGCCAGCAGCCGGGACAGGGGCTTAGAGACCCAGTACTTC.

The chain combines TRBV20-1 with TRBJ2-3; tentatively, D is TRBD2 (5 bases). CDR1 is DFQATT, CDR2 SNEGSKA, per germline (reference sequence). The CDR3 is 11 amino acids. Trimming stripped 8 bases from V and 1 base from J, with 7 bases between. As DNA, the CDR3 is TGCAGTACGGAGGGCACAGATACGCAGTATTTT. Its protein is CSTEGTDTQYF.

The chain uses TRBV6-5 and TRBJ2-3; the match to TRBD2 covers 7 bases. The V gene's germline CDR1 is MNHEY and CDR2 SVGAGI. The J segment lost 4 bases and the V segment lost 1 base, leaving 8 bases of the junction unmatched. This CDR3 has 16 amino acids. CDR3 amino acids: CASSYLAGAGADTQYF. The CDR3 coding sequence is TGTGCCAGCAGTTACTTGGCGGGAGCGGGTGCAGATACGCAGTATTTT.

The chain uses TRBV7-9 and TRBJ1-1, with D maybe TRBD1 (6 bases). The length of the CDR3 is 14 residues. Germline V gene data show CDR1 as SEHNR and CDR2 as FQNEAQ (reference sequence). Trimming shortened V by 3 bases and J by 11 bases, and 19 bases separated the two germline ends. Here the CDR3 DNA reads TGTGCCAGCAGCTTTTATTCACAGTCCAGGGGCGCTTTCTTT. It specifies CASSFYSQSRGAFF.